What follows are 3 T cell receptor beta chains derived from one specimen sequenced in a study of T cell responses to AZD1222 COVID-19 vaccine. Here immunoSEQ multiplex PCR was the method, and the copy in TCRdb shows in-frame clones only, minus some. The data contain 75,000 to 100,000 clones, 85% to 90% of them singletons. Source: peripheral blood, taken on day 0 of AZD1222 vaccination. These receptors all stem from an adult in good health.

The sample holds one count of this clone. The chain joins TRBV5-1 to TRBJ2-3, with D maybe TRBD2 (6 bases). V was pared by 0 bases and J by 5 bases, with 13 bases between. Germline V lookup: CDR1 SGHRS, CDR2 YFSETQ. This CDR3 is built from 15 residues. The CDR3 DNA sequence: TGCGCCAGCAGCTTGGGGCTAGCGTCACGAGATACGCAGTATTTT. It yields the protein CASSLGLASRDTQYF.

The chain links TRBV14 to TRBJ1-1; D gene uncertain. Germline loops: CDR1 SGHDN, CDR2 FVKESK. Trimming removed 7 bases from V and 1 base from J, with 10 bases in between. This CDR3 has 13 amino acids. The CDR3 nucleotides are TGTGCCAGCAAGGCGAACGGGAACACTGAAGCTTTCTTT. Translating it yields CASKANGNTEAFF. Full variable domain (missing parts from reference TRBV14 and TRBJ1-1): EAGVTQFPSHSVIEKGQTVTLRCDPISGHDNLYWYRRVMGKEIKFLLHFVKESKQDESGMPNNRFLAERTGGTYSTLKVQPAELEDSGVYFCASKANGNTEAFFGQGTRLTVV.

This clone was counted once. The J gene is TRBJ1-5, the V gene TRBV7-3; D may be TRBD1 (5 bases). The ends were cut back, 5 bases at V and 5 bases at J, with 10 bases in the middle. Germline assignment: CDR1 SGHTA and CDR2 FQGTGA. The CDR3 loop spans 13 amino acids. The CDR3 region is CASSLTADQPQHF. CDR3 in DNA: TGTGCCAGCAGCCTGACAGCCGATCAGCCCCAGCATTTT.